Below are 24 T cell receptor beta chains sequenced from a single sample in a study of tumor-infiltrating lymphocytes in primary liver carcinoma (TCRdb year 2017). Instrument used: Illumina HiSeq 2500. Using a constant-region primer and ProtoScript II reverse transcriptase, TCRbeta-specific cDNA was reverse-transcribed from approximately 0.5 ug total RNA. Three nested multiplex PCR rounds, following a slightly modified ARM-PCR procedure, were used to build the TCRbeta libraries. Each of the first two PCR rounds ran for approximately 9 cycles and used multiplex TRBV1-TRBV30 forward primers together with a Cbeta reverse primer. Through fastp at Q25 and MiXCR, TCRdb rebuilt clones from the public reads, retaining in-frame beta chains. Merged by CDR3 protein, the rows form single entries marked with the most common genes and DNA. For this sample the table gives around 330,000 distinct CDR3 sequences, of which 50% to 60% were detected only once. The biggest ten clones account for 15% to 20% of the sample.

RNA from unsorted whole blood was extracted with TRIzol reagent, and germline DNA was obtained with the DNeasy Blood & Tissue kit. Sequencing input: peripheral blood. The source is a woman aged 25 to 45 with primary liver carcinoma and hepatitis B virus infection.

As for this clonotype: This sequence may be a read error, since a much larger clone differs from it by one base. This rearrangement joins TRBV12-3 or TRBV12-4 to TRBJ1-5; 7 bases line up with TRBD1. This CDR3 is 15 amino acids long. CDR3 sequence: CVSTATGRGNQPQHF. The CDR3 coding sequence is TGTGTCAGCACAGCGACAGGGAGAGGCAATCAGCCCCAGCATTTT.

This clonotype was detected ten times or more. The J gene is TRBJ2-1, the V gene TRBV12-3 or TRBV12-4; possible D gene TRBD2, 6 bases. Trimming stripped 8 bases from V and 0 bases from J, with 14 bases between. The CDR3 consists of 15 residues. The CDR3, as DNA: TGTGCCAGCCGGGCGGGGCGGAGCTCCTACAATGAGCAGTTCTTC. It specifies CASRAGRSSYNEQFF.

This clonotype was detected only once. At one end, the junction sequence differs from germline, possibly due to a read error. The CDR3 nucleotides read TGTGCCAGCAGCTCTAGGGGTAGGCTAGCCCCCGGGAAGCTGTTTTTT. It encodes CASSSRGRLAPGKLFF. This sequence joins TRBV11-3 and TRBJ2-2; TRBD1 or TRBD2 may be the D gene (5 bases each). The CDR3 is 16 residues long. Germline CDR1 is SGHNT and CDR2 is YENEEA.

This clonotype was recorded at least ten times. V gene TRBV7-9 combines with J gene TRBJ2-7, with D perhaps matching TRBD1 or TRBD2 (6 bases each). The V and J ends lost 4 bases and 3 bases respectively, with 16 bases between them. Germline values: CDR1 SEHNR, CDR2 FQNEAQ (reference sequence). The CDR3 length is 15 residues. In DNA form, the CDR3 reads TGTGCCAGCAGCTCCCTTGAGGGGGGCGACTACGAGCAGTACTTC. Translation: CASSSLEGGDYEQYF.

As regards this clonotype: An end of the junction does not agree with germline; a read error may underlie this. The chain uses TRBV28 and TRBJ2-1, with D perhaps matching TRBD1 (6 bases). This CDR3 spans 16 amino acids. Germline lookup yields CDR1 MDHEN and CDR2 SYDVKM. The CDR3 DNA reads TGTGCCAGCATTTTCGAGGGGTGGCAGGGGTGGAATGAGCAGCTCTTC. The encoded protein is CASIFEGWQGWNEQLF.

V usage is TRBV12-3 or TRBV12-4 and J usage is TRBJ2-1; a weak D match, TRBD1 (6 bases). This CDR3 is 13 amino acids long. Trimming pared 6 bases from V and 4 bases from J, leaving 10 bases between. The CDR3 region has the DNA TGTGCCAGCAGCCCCGACAGGTACAATGAGCAGTTCTTC. Amino acids: CASSPDRYNEQFF.

V gene TRBV6-5 combines with J gene TRBJ2-1, with D possibly being TRBD1 (6 bases). The CDR3 totals 16 residues. From germline, CDR1 is MNHEY and CDR2 SVGAGI. V lost 2 bases, J lost 1 base, and 12 bases lay in between. The CDR3 DNA follows: TGTGCCAGCAGTTACGCAGGGGCTTGGTCCTACAATGAGCAGTTCTTC. Protein: CASSYAGAWSYNEQFF.

As to this clonotype: A read error may explain this, as a much larger clone is one base away. The V and J genes are TRBV29-1 and TRBJ2-1; TRBD1 is a possible D gene (6 bases). Germline CDR1 reads SQVTM; CDR2 reads ANQGSEA. The CDR3 totals 13 residues. The CDR3 DNA reads as TGCAGCGCCCGGACAGCTGCCTACAATGAGCAGCTCTTC. Translation gives CSARTAAYNEQLF.

V gene TRBV15 combines with J gene TRBJ1-5; D perhaps matches TRBD1 (6 bases). The CDR3 covers 19 residues. Germline values: CDR1 LNHNV, CDR2 YYDKDF (reference sequence). V shed 0 bases and J shed 3 bases, with 21 bases lying between them. The CDR3 spells CATSRDSGARYFLNQPQHF. The CDR3 bases are TGTGCCACCAGCAGAGATTCAGGGGCGAGATACTTCCTCAATCAGCCCCAGCATTTT.

Regarding this clonotype: A much more abundant neighbour one base away suggests this may be a read error. The V and J genes are TRBV4-2 and TRBJ1-5; D remains ambiguous. The ends were cut back, 1 base at V and 3 bases at J, with 10 bases in the middle. This CDR3 has 15 amino acids. The germline V gene encodes CDR1 LGHNA and CDR2 YNFKEQ. This chain's CDR3 is CASSQGSGYNQPQHF. DNA for the CDR3: TGTGCCAGCAGCCAAGGAAGCGGCTACAATCAGCCCCAGCATTTT.

In regard to this clonotype: Since a much larger clone is just one base distant, this may be a read error. V gene TRBV4-2 combines with J gene TRBJ1-2; no definite D call. Germline lookup yields CDR1 LGHNA and CDR2 YNFKEQ. This CDR3 is built from 15 residues. Trimming cost V 0 bases and J 1 base, with 9 bases left between them. The CDR3 protein is CASSQDLSNNYGYTF. The CDR3, as DNA: TGTGCCAGCAGCCAAGATCTAAGCAATAACTATGGCTACACCTTC.

A word on this clonotype: At one boundary the junction diverges from the germline segment, which might be a read error. The CDR3, as DNA: TGCGCCAGCAGCCAAGAAGATATGGGCCAAAACCCCTACGATGAGCAGTTCTTC. Residues: CASSQEDMGQNPYDEQFF. This rearrangement joins TRBV4-1 to TRBJ2-1; D gene uncertain. Germline assignment: CDR1 MGHRA and CDR2 YSYEKL. The CDR3 is 18 amino acids.

This clonotype has only a few counts. One base away lies a much larger clone, so this may be a sequencing read error. V and J are TRBV11-2 and TRBJ2-7; D gene unclear. CDR3 length equals 11 residues. CDR1 SGHAT and CDR2 FQNNGV come from the germline V gene. CDR3 in amino acids: CVSSHHERQYF. CDR3 in DNA: TGTGTCAGCAGCCACCACGAAAGGCAGTACTTC. Full variable domain (missing parts from reference TRBV11-2 and TRBJ2-7): EAGVAQSPRYKIIEKRQSVAFWCNPISGHATLYWYQQILGQGPKLLIQFQNNGVVDDSQLPKDRFSAERLKGVDSTLKIQPAKLEDSAVYLCVSSHHERQYFGPGTRLTVT.

A remark on this clonotype: At one end, the junction sequence differs from germline, possibly due to a read error. V is TRBV11-1 and J is TRBJ2-1; no definite D call. The CDR3 loop spans 13 amino acids. CDR1 and CDR2 from the germline V gene are SGHAT and FQDESV (reference sequence). CDR3 protein: CVSTRTADIEQFF. DNA for the CDR3: TGTGTCAGCACCAGGACCGCAGACATTGAGCAGTTCTTC.

V is TRBV29-1 and J is TRBJ2-1, with D unresolved. The CDR3 length is 12 residues. The germline V and J ends were trimmed by 8 bases and 6 bases, with 14 bases remaining between them. Per germline, CDR1 SQVTM and CDR2 ANQGSEA. DNA for the CDR3: TGCAGCATTAGCCCAGAGGCCAATGAGCAGTTCTTC. Protein: CSISPEANEQFF.

Concerning this clonotype: A much larger clone differs by one base, so this may be a read error. The chain combines TRBV7-8 with TRBJ2-5; no clear D gene. V dropped 2 bases and J dropped 2 bases, with 12 bases sitting between them. Germline V CDR1 and CDR2: SGHVS, FQNEAQ. The CDR3 runs 15 residues. CDR3 loop: CASSLWFGSQETQYF. In nucleotides, the CDR3 is TGTGCCAGCAGCTTATGGTTTGGATCACAAGAGACCCAGTACTTC. The full variable domain, completed using reference TRBV7-8 and TRBJ2-5, is GAGVSQSPRYKVAKRGQDVALRCDPISGHVSLFWYQQALGQGPEFLTYFQNEAQLDKSGLPSDRFFAERPEGSVSTLKIQRTQQEDSAVYLCASSLWFGSQETQYFGPGTRLLVL.

The rearrangement joins TRBV30 to TRBJ2-2, with unresolved D. The CDR3 is made up of 15 amino acids. Trimming stripped 0 bases from V and 5 bases from J, with 13 bases between. The V gene's germline CDR1 is GTSNPN and CDR2 SVGIG (reference sequence). The CDR3 DNA sequence: TGTGCCTGGAGTGTTTTGGGCCCAGCAACCGGGGAGCTGTTTTTT. Translation: CAWSVLGPATGELFF. The whole variable domain, filled in from reference TRBV30 and TRBJ2-2, reads SQTIHQWPATLVQPVGSPLSLECTVEGTSNPNLYWYRQAAGRGLQLLFYSVGIGQISSEVPQNLSASRPQDRQFILSSKKLLLSDSGFYLCAWSVLGPATGELFFGEGSRLTVL.

The chain recombines TRBV30 with TRBJ2-3; tentatively, D is TRBD1 or TRBD2 (5 bases each). Germline V gene data show CDR1 as GTSNPN and CDR2 as SVGIG (reference sequence). The CDR3 totals 18 residues. V dropped 4 bases and J dropped 0 bases, with 23 bases sitting between them. The CDR3 reads CAWIGPNGTSTSTDTQYF. CDR3 sequence (DNA): TGTGCCTGGATTGGACCTAACGGGACCTCTACTAGCACAGATACGCAGTATTTT.

Turning to this clonotype: This CDR3 is missing its conserved last phenylalanine or tryptophan, likely due to a read error. The gene calls are TRBV7-9 and TRBJ2-7; TRBD1 agrees at 9 bases. This CDR3 region has 13 residues. Germline V gene sequence: CDR1 SEHNR, CDR2 FQNEAQ (reference sequence). V lost 8 bases and J lost 6; bases outside the gene matches: 8. Here the CDR3 reads CASSGQGGTEQYL. CDR3 coding DNA: TGTGCCAGCTCGGGACAGGGAGGCACCGAGCAGTACCTC.

A remark on this clonotype: Sequence at one end of the junction differs from germline and may be a read error. The chain links TRBV11-2 to TRBJ2-2; the D gene is possibly TRBD1 (6 bases). Germline V CDR1 and CDR2: SGHAT, FQNNGV. The CDR3 runs 14 residues. CDR3 amino acids: CASRLEAGAEELFF. DNA for the CDR3: TGTGCCAGCAGATTAGAAGCAGGGGCCGAGGAGCTGTTTTTT.

This clonotype was recorded many times. The chain links TRBV12-3 or TRBV12-4 to TRBJ2-2; TRBD2 aligns across 13 bases. This CDR3 has 17 amino acids. V was clipped by 6 bases and J by 2 bases; unmatched bases: 6. CDR3 coding DNA: TGTGCCAGCAGACCTCGGACTAGCGGGAGTAACACCGGGGAGCTGTTTTTT. Translation gives CASRPRTSGSNTGELFF.

In this sample, this clonotype turned up a few times. CDR3 nucleotide sequence: TGTGCCAGCACCTCTCGACTAGCGGGAGGAGGTAATGAGCAGTTCTTC. Translated: CASTSRLAGGGNEQFF. The gene calls are TRBV6-2 or TRBV6-3 and TRBJ2-1, with TRBD2 identical over 13 bases. The V gene end was trimmed by 7 bases and the J gene end by 7 bases; junction bases not matched to a gene: 10. This CDR3 has 16 amino acids. Germline lookup yields CDR1 MNHEY and CDR2 SVGEGT.

The gene calls are TRBV28 and TRBJ2-1; TRBD2 matches at 7 bases. The CDR3 has 15 amino acids. Germline lookup yields CDR1 MDHEN and CDR2 SYDVKM. The J segment lost 11 bases and the V segment lost 3 bases, leaving 13 bases of the junction unmatched. The CDR3 region has the DNA TGTGCCAGCAGTTTGGCTAGCGGCCTTCCAGGAAAGCAGTTCTTC. Its protein is CASSLASGLPGKQFF. Full variable domain (missing parts from reference TRBV28 and TRBJ2-1): DVKVTQSSRYLVKRTGEKVFLECVQDMDHENMFWYRQDPGLGLRLIYFSYDVKMKEKGDIPEGYSVSREKKERFSLILESASTNQTSMYLCASSLASGLPGKQFFGPGTRLTVL.

In the case of this clonotype: One end of the junction fails to match germline, which may point to a read error. This rearrangement joins TRBV11-1 to TRBJ2-1, with a possible D match to TRBD2 (6 bases). The CDR3 has 15 amino acids. Germline V lookup: CDR1 SGHAT, CDR2 FQDESV (reference sequence). CDR3 amino acids: CSSSGAGSLVNEQFF. The DNA of the CDR3 is TGCTCCAGCAGCGGAGCGGGTAGTTTAGTCAATGAGCAGTTCTTC.